A selection of T cell receptor beta chains follows, all from one sample in a study of neoadjuvant nivolumab and ipilimumab in lung cancer. TCRdb keeps only in-frame clones here, not all; method: immunoSEQ multiplex PCR. The table has tens of thousands of clones, more than 85% seen once; the top ten hold around 3.7%. Sequences were derived from blood, sampled before neoadjuvant nivolumab, alone or with ipilimumab. The receptor set was obtained from an adult with non-small cell lung cancer. Some clones in this sample may be carry-over from other donors' samples. Both conserved end residues are part of each CDR3. The order of the fields is J gene, V gene, D gene, clone size, CDR3 DNA, CDR3 protein. The D gene is left open where the match is weak. Size is omitted from some rows. Given values are once, few, many or a class for expanded clones.

j_call: TRBJ2-7
v_call: TRBV2
d_call: -
clone_size: -
cdr3_nt: TGTGCCAGCAATGAAGGGCACGACGAGCAGTACTTC
cdr3_aa: CASNEGHDEQYF

j_call: TRBJ1-5
v_call: TRBV30
d_call: -
clone_size: -
cdr3_nt: TGTGCCTGGAGTGTACAGCGGGATCAGCCCCAGCATTTT
cdr3_aa: CAWSVQRDQPQHF

j_call: TRBJ2-5
v_call: TRBV5-4
d_call: -
clone_size: -
cdr3_nt: TGTGCCAGCAGCCCCGCATTCGGGACTGAGACCCAGTACTTC
cdr3_aa: CASSPAFGTETQYF

j_call: TRBJ2-5
v_call: TRBV7-2
d_call: TRBD2
clone_size: -
cdr3_nt: TGTGCCAGCAGCTTCGGGGGGAGGGAGACCCAGTACTTC
cdr3_aa: CASSFGGRETQYF

j_call: TRBJ2-5
v_call: TRBV7-9
d_call: -
clone_size: -
cdr3_nt: TGTGCCAGCAGCTTGATGGACGGACCCGGAGAGACCCAGTACTTC
cdr3_aa: CASSLMDGPGETQYF

j_call: TRBJ2-2
v_call: TRBV5-4
d_call: -
clone_size: -
cdr3_nt: TGTGCCAGCAGCTTTGGAAAAGGATTTGGGAAGCTGTTTTTT
cdr3_aa: CASSFGKGFGKLFF

j_call: TRBJ2-7
v_call: TRBV7-3
d_call: -
clone_size: -
cdr3_nt: TGTGCCAGAGGATCCTACGAGCAGTACTTC
cdr3_aa: CARGSYEQYF

j_call: TRBJ2-5
v_call: TRBV18
d_call: -
clone_size: -
cdr3_nt: TGTGCCAGCTCACCACGCAGCGGAGGGGCCCAAGAGACCCAGTACTTC
cdr3_aa: CASSPRSGGAQETQYF

j_call: TRBJ2-3
v_call: TRBV30
d_call: -
clone_size: few
cdr3_nt: TGTGCCTGGAGACCACAAACTAGCACAGATACGCAGTATTTT
cdr3_aa: CAWRPQTSTDTQYF

j_call: TRBJ2-1
v_call: TRBV7-9
d_call: TRBD1
clone_size: once
cdr3_nt: TGTGCCAGCAGCTCCGGGACAGGACTAAGGTATGAGCAGTTCTTC
cdr3_aa: CASSSGTGLRYEQFF

j_call: TRBJ2-7
v_call: TRBV7-9
d_call: TRBD1
clone_size: -
cdr3_nt: TGTGCCAGCAGCTCGAGGACAGGGGACGAGCAGTACTTC
cdr3_aa: CASSSRTGDEQYF

j_call: TRBJ2-7
v_call: TRBV18
d_call: -
clone_size: -
cdr3_nt: TGTGCCAGCTCACCATTAGTGGGGGGCCTCTACGAGCAGTACTTC
cdr3_aa: CASSPLVGGLYEQYF

j_call: TRBJ2-2
v_call: TRBV10-3
d_call: -
clone_size: few
cdr3_nt: TGTGCCATCAGTGAGTCACCGGGCAAAGTGGGCGGGGAGCTGTTTTTT
cdr3_aa: CAISESPGKVGGELFF

j_call: TRBJ1-3
v_call: TRBV30
d_call: -
clone_size: -
cdr3_nt: TGTGCCTGGGCCCCCGGGGAATACTCTGGAAACACCATATATTTT
cdr3_aa: CAWAPGEYSGNTIYF

j_call: TRBJ2-1
v_call: TRBV2
d_call: TRBD2
clone_size: -
cdr3_nt: TGTGCCAGCCGGGGACTAGCGGGAGTTGAAGAGCAGTTCTTC
cdr3_aa: CASRGLAGVEEQFF

j_call: TRBJ2-7
v_call: TRBV2
d_call: -
clone_size: -
cdr3_nt: TGTGCCAGCTTCTCGAGCGGAGCCAGGCGGGAGCAGTACTTC
cdr3_aa: CASFSSGARREQYF

j_call: TRBJ1-5
v_call: TRBV5-1
d_call: -
clone_size: -
cdr3_nt: TGCGCCAGCAGCTCCGATGGCAATCAGCCCCAGCATTTT
cdr3_aa: CASSSDGNQPQHF

j_call: TRBJ1-4
v_call: TRBV5-1
d_call: -
clone_size: -
cdr3_nt: TGCGCCAGCAGCCTAGGACAGACAACTAATGAAAAACTGTTTTTT
cdr3_aa: CASSLGQTTNEKLFF

j_call: TRBJ1-1
v_call: TRBV9
d_call: -
clone_size: -
cdr3_nt: TGTGCCAGCATGCAGGGTGAAGGATACACTGAAGCTTTCTTT
cdr3_aa: CASMQGEGYTEAFF

j_call: TRBJ1-1
v_call: TRBV7-6
d_call: -
clone_size: -
cdr3_nt: TGTGCCAGCAGCTCTCAAGGGGGGAGGAGCACTGAAGCTTTCTTT
cdr3_aa: CASSSQGGRSTEAFF

j_call: TRBJ2-3
v_call: TRBV29-1
d_call: -
clone_size: -
cdr3_nt: TGCAGCGTTGAATACGGCAGGGGCACAGATACGCAGTATTTT
cdr3_aa: CSVEYGRGTDTQYF

j_call: TRBJ2-6
v_call: TRBV11-1
d_call: -
clone_size: -
cdr3_nt: TGTGCCAGCAGCCCTTGGGGCTCTGGGGCCAACGTCCTGACTTTC
cdr3_aa: CASSPWGSGANVLTF

j_call: TRBJ2-7
v_call: TRBV6-5
d_call: -
clone_size: -
cdr3_nt: TGTGCCAGCAGCCCGCCGGGGCTTTACGAGCAGTACTTC
cdr3_aa: CASSPPGLYEQYF

j_call: TRBJ2-1
v_call: TRBV5-4
d_call: TRBD2
clone_size: -
cdr3_nt: TGTGCCAGCAGCTTGGACCGCGGGGGACTAGCGAATGAGCAGTTCTTC
cdr3_aa: CASSLDRGGLANEQFF

j_call: TRBJ2-7
v_call: TRBV27
d_call: -
clone_size: -
cdr3_nt: TGTGCCAGCAGTTTCCCGTGGTCTGCCGAGCAGTACTTC
cdr3_aa: CASSFPWSAEQYF

j_call: TRBJ2-7
v_call: TRBV9
d_call: -
clone_size: -
cdr3_nt: TGTGCCAGCAGCGTAGAAGGCAGTCGGCCGGGCGAGCAGTACTTC
cdr3_aa: CASSVEGSRPGEQYF

j_call: TRBJ2-6
v_call: TRBV19
d_call: -
clone_size: -
cdr3_nt: TGTGCCAGTAGTCCTCGTGGAGGGACTGGGGCCAACGTCCTGACTTTC
cdr3_aa: CASSPRGGTGANVLTF

j_call: TRBJ2-1
v_call: TRBV6-4
d_call: TRBD1
clone_size: -
cdr3_nt: TGTGCCAGCAGCCTAGGGACAGGGGCCTACAATGAGCAGTTCTTC
cdr3_aa: CASSLGTGAYNEQFF

j_call: TRBJ2-1
v_call: TRBV5-6
d_call: TRBD1
clone_size: once
cdr3_nt: TGTGCCAGCAGCTTGGCCGGGACAGGCTCCTACAATGAGCAGTTCTTC
cdr3_aa: CASSLAGTGSYNEQFF

j_call: TRBJ2-7
v_call: TRBV25-1
d_call: -
clone_size: -
cdr3_nt: TGTGCCAGCAGTGAATCAGGGCGCTACGAGCAGTACTTC
cdr3_aa: CASSESGRYEQYF

j_call: TRBJ2-1
v_call: TRBV19
d_call: -
clone_size: -
cdr3_nt: TGTGCCAGTAGTGCAACAGATATCCCTGAGCAGTTCTTC
cdr3_aa: CASSATDIPEQFF

j_call: TRBJ2-3
v_call: TRBV30
d_call: -
clone_size: -
cdr3_nt: TGTGCCTGGAGGAACAGGGGCACAGATACGCAGTATTTT
cdr3_aa: CAWRNRGTDTQYF

j_call: TRBJ2-5
v_call: TRBV5-1
d_call: TRBD1
clone_size: -
cdr3_nt: TGCGCCAGCAGCTTGATGCTGTTGGGACAGGGCCAAGAGACCCAGTACTTC
cdr3_aa: CASSLMLLGQGQETQYF

j_call: TRBJ2-3
v_call: TRBV30
d_call: -
clone_size: -
cdr3_nt: TGTGCCTGGAGTGTCGGGACGGAGGATACGCAGTATTTT
cdr3_aa: CAWSVGTEDTQYF

j_call: TRBJ1-1
v_call: TRBV25-1
d_call: -
clone_size: -
cdr3_nt: TGTGCCAGCACCCTCCGGGACCTGGGCACTGAAGCTTTCTTT
cdr3_aa: CASTLRDLGTEAFF